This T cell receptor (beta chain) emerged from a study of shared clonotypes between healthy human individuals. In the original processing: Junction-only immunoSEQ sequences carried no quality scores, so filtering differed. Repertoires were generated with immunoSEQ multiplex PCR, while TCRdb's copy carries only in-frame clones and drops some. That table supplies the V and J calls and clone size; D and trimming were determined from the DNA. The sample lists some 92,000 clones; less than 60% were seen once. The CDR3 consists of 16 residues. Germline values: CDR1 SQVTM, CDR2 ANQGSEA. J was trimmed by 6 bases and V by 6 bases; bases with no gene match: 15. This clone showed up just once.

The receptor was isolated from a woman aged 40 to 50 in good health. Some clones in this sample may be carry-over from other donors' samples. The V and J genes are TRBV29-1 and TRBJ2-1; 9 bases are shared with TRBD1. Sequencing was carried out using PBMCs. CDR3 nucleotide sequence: TGCAGCGTAGATAACAGGGGGCGAACAGCGATCAATGAGCAGTTCTTC. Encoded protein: CSVDNRGRTAINEQFF.